These T cell receptor beta chains were read from a single sample in a study of persistence of HIV-infected CD4 T cells. Sequencing was performed with immunoSEQ multiplex PCR; in TCRdb, only in-frame clones are kept and a portion is missing. Here the sample spans around 39,000 clones, roughly 90% being singletons. Their antigen targets remain unknown. The source material was CD4+ T cells sorted from PBMCs after roughly 20-hour stimulation, sampled from a patient who received antiretroviral therapy. These receptor sequences come from an adult man with HIV who was CMV-seropositive. The CDR3 runs from the conserved cysteine through the conserved F or W. D genes are given only for firm matches. Clone size is shown for a subset of rows, as once, few, many or a class of expanded clone.

13	TRBJ2-5	.	.	TRBV10-3	TGTGCCACTCTGAGAAAGCCCGAAGAGACCCAGTACTTC	CATLRKPEETQYF
16	TRBJ2-2	.	TRBD1	TRBV6-6	TGTGCCAGCAGTTGGGCAGGGGGACAGAACACCGGGGAGCTGTTTTTT	CASSWAGGQNTGELFF
16	TRBJ2-3	.	.	TRBV24-1	TGTGCCACCAGTGATTTGCAGGCGACCTCCACAGATACGCAGTATTTT	CATSDLQATSTDTQYF
14	TRBJ2-7	.	.	TRBV7-9	TGTGCCAGCAGCTTAGAACCCCGAGGGGTCGAGCAGTACTTC	CASSLEPRGVEQYF
16	TRBJ2-4	.	.	TRBV4-1	TGCGCCAGCAGCCTCGAGGGGGGGTTAGCCAAAAACATTCAGTACTTC	CASSLEGGLAKNIQYF
14	TRBJ1-4	.	.	TRBV5-4	TGTGCCAGCAGCTCCGGGGGATCTAATGAAAAACTGTTTTTT	CASSSGGSNEKLFF
14	TRBJ1-2	.	.	TRBV28	TGTGCCAGCATCTGGTCGACAGGCAAATTCGGCTACACCTTC	CASIWSTGKFGYTF
16	TRBJ1-1	.	.	TRBV5-1	TGCGCCAGCAGCCCCCCCTACAAGGAGGCGCACACTGAAGCTTTCTTT	CASSPPYKEAHTEAFF
13	TRBJ1-2	.	.	TRBV20-1	TGCAGTGCTAGTGAAGGGGGGGAGTACGGCTACACCTTC	CSASEGGEYGYTF
15	TRBJ2-1	.	TRBD2	TRBV9	TGTGCCAGCAGCGTAGTTGAGCGGGGATACAATGAGCAGTTCTTC	CASSVVERGYNEQFF
12	TRBJ1-6	.	.	TRBV10-1	TGCGCCAGCAGTGTGGGAGGAGGTTCCCTCCACTTT	CASSVGGGSLHF
15	TRBJ2-2	.	.	TRBV19	TGTGCCAGTAGCCCATTCACAGGGACCACCGGGGAGCTGTTTTTT	CASSPFTGTTGELFF
16	TRBJ2-1	.	TRBD1	TRBV11-3	TGTGCCAGCAGCTTAGGAAAACGGGGACAGGGAAATGAGCAGTTCTTC	CASSLGKRGQGNEQFF
13	TRBJ2-7	.	.	TRBV7-2	TGTGCCAGCAGCTTTGCAGGTTCCTACGAGCAGTACTTC	CASSFAGSYEQYF
14	TRBJ2-4	.	.	TRBV6-5	TGTGCCAGCATAAGGGACCTAGCCAAAAACATTCAGTACTTC	CASIRDLAKNIQYF
13	TRBJ1-1	.	.	TRBV7-3	TGTGCCAGCAGCTCCACGGTGAACACTGAAGCTTTCTTT	CASSSTVNTEAFF
14	TRBJ2-7	.	.	TRBV28	TGTGCCAGCAGGAGCAGGGGTCTCTCCTACGAGCAGTACTTC	CASRSRGLSYEQYF
13	TRBJ1-2	.	.	TRBV6-5	TGTGCCAGCAGTAATACAGGGAGCAATGGCTACACCTTC	CASSNTGSNGYTF
14	TRBJ1-1	.	.	TRBV6-5	TGTGCCAGCAGTTACTCAACAAAGAACACTGAAGCTTTCTTT	CASSYSTKNTEAFF
16	TRBJ1-4	.	TRBD1	TRBV28	TGTGCCAGCAGGGGAGGAGGGGGCTTTGCTAATGAAAAACTGTTTTTT	CASRGGGGFANEKLFF
15	TRBJ1-1	.	TRBD1	TRBV6-5	TGTGCCGCCGGACAAGGGGGCCCCCCGAACACTGAAGCTTTCTTT	CAAGQGGPPNTEAFF
15	TRBJ1-5	few	TRBD1	TRBV5-8	TGTGCCAGCAGCGGGGGACAGGGTGAAAATCAGCCCCAGCATTTT	CASSGGQGENQPQHF
15	TRBJ2-2	.	.	TRBV2	TGTGCCAGCAGTGAGGGCTCTACGTGGTCCGGGGAGCTGTTTTTT	CASSEGSTWSGELFF
14	TRBJ1-1	.	.	TRBV3-1/TRBV3-2	TGTGCCAGCAGCCTTGGGACTTCCCGTCAGATGGCTTTCTTT	CASSLGTSRQMAFF
16	TRBJ2-1	.	TRBD1	TRBV5-1	TGCGCCAGCAGCTTGGGGGGACAGGGGGCGACAAATGAGCAGTTCTTC	CASSLGGQGATNEQFF
14	TRBJ1-1	.	TRBD1	TRBV18	TGTGCCAGCTTAAGGGACAGGAAGAACACTGAAGCTTTCTTT	CASLRDRKNTEAFF
14	TRBJ2-7	.	.	TRBV6-6	TGTGCCAGCAGTTACTCGACTAAGGGAATCGAGCAGTACTTC	CASSYSTKGIEQYF
13	TRBJ1-1	.	.	TRBV2	TGTGCCAGCAGGTTGACAGGGAACACTGAAGCTTTCTTT	CASRLTGNTEAFF
15	TRBJ2-3	.	.	TRBV27	TGTGCCAGCAGTTGGGGGGGGGCTAGCACAGATACGCAGTATTTT	CASSWGGASTDTQYF
16	TRBJ2-1	.	TRBD1	TRBV4-1	TGCGCCAGCAGCCTCTCCAGGGGGCGATCCTACAATGAGCAGTTCTTC	CASSLSRGRSYNEQFF